This T cell receptor beta chain was sequenced during a study of CD8+CD57+ T cells in acquired aplastic anemia. For the study at large: The mean DNA yield obtained from sorted CD4+ and CD8+ cells came to roughly 3.4 ug. Where healthy donors were concerned, CD4+ cells averaged approximately 10 million reads.

Note on this clonotype: Its antigen is unidentified.

The TCR beta profiling, which covered VDJ combination and CDR3 sequence, was carried out using genomic DNA as the template. Each CDR3 protein is one row after TCRdb ran MiXCR on the reads. The table includes 200,000 to 250,000 distinct CDR3 sequences, 30% to 40% detected once. Study conclusions and caveats: Fewer than 35 CD8+ CDR3 sequences occurred in both the patients and the controls.

Germline assignment: CDR1 MGHRA and CDR2 YSYEKL. The ends were cut back, 4 bases at V and 1 base at J, with 16 bases in the middle. This CDR3 is 16 amino acids long. Source material: sorted CD4+, CD8+, or CD8+CD57+ T cells (not recorded which) from PBMCs. This chain joins TRBV4-1 and TRBJ1-1, with D perhaps TRBD1 (6 bases). The origin of this receptor is a human donor in good health, serving as a control. Here the CDR3 DNA reads TGCGCCAGCAGCCCCCGCGGGGGGCTGGGGAACACTGAAGCTTTCTTT. It codes for CASSPRGGLGNTEAFF.